This is a list of T cell receptor beta chains from one sample in a study of blood T cell repertoires in COVID-19. TCRdb keeps only in-frame clones here, not all; method: immunoSEQ multiplex PCR. The data show about 190,000 clones, about 88% seen once. Sequencing was carried out using peripheral blood. The origin of the receptors is a man in his 70s with active or convalescent COVID-19. CDR3s include the opening cysteine and the closing phenylalanine or tryptophan. Each record gives: D gene, clone size, V gene, J gene, CDR3 protein, CDR3 DNA. The D gene is left open where the match is weak. The listing skips clone size in some rows; elsewhere it reads once, few, many or a size class.

NA	few	TRBV11-3	TRBJ2-3	CASSLGAGAVTQYF	TGTGCCAGCAGCCTCGGGGCGGGGGCGGTTACGCAGTATTTT
TRBD2	NA	TRBV19	TRBJ2-7	CASTPGGLREQYF	TGTGCCAGTACCCCGGGAGGGTTACGCGAGCAGTACTTC
NA	NA	TRBV3-1/TRBV3-2	TRBJ2-5	CASSQDLVFGHSGHQETQYF	TGTGCCAGCAGCCAAGATTTAGTCTTTGGACACAGCGGGCATCAAGAGACCCAGTACTTC
TRBD1	NA	TRBV5-6	TRBJ2-5	CASSLGQGVETQYF	TGTGCCAGCAGCTTGGGTCAGGGGGTAGAGACCCAGTACTTC
NA	few	TRBV7-9	TRBJ1-3	CASSSFRDVLGNTIYF	TGTGCCAGCAGCTCCTTCAGGGATGTCCTTGGAAACACCATATATTTT
NA	NA	TRBV3-1/TRBV3-2	TRBJ1-5	CASSQGKRQLSQPQHF	TGTGCCAGCAGCCAAGGAAAAAGACAGTTGTCCCAGCCCCAGCATTTT
NA	few	TRBV30	TRBJ1-6	CAWNNKAGGNSPLHF	TGTGCCTGGAATAACAAGGCAGGAGGAAATTCACCCCTCCACTTT
TRBD2	NA	TRBV6-2/TRBV6-3	TRBJ2-1	CASSYAGTSGSVSYNEQFF	TGTGCCAGCAGTTACGCCGGGACTAGCGGGAGCGTATCCTACAATGAGCAGTTCTTC
NA	NA	TRBV2	TRBJ2-2	CASSPGNTGELFF	TGTGCCAGCAGTCCGGGGAACACCGGGGAGCTGTTTTTT
NA	few	TRBV7-6	TRBJ1-6	CASSLAGGNSPLHF	TGTGCCAGCAGCTTAGCTGGCGGGAATTCACCCCTCCACTTT
NA	NA	TRBV5-4	TRBJ2-3	CASSPQTRTGDTQYF	TGTGCCAGCAGCCCGCAGACTAGGACGGGTGATACGCAGTATTTT
TRBD1	NA	TRBV5-8	TRBJ2-5	CASSQGQAETQYF	TGTGCCAGCAGTCAGGGACAGGCAGAGACCCAGTACTTC
NA	NA	TRBV19	TRBJ1-4	CASSTQGRSEKLFF	TGTGCCAGTAGTACTCAGGGCCGTAGTGAAAAACTGTTTTTT
TRBD2	NA	TRBV18	TRBJ2-2	CASSIVRTSVNTGELFF	TGTGCCAGCTCTATTGTTCGGACTAGCGTGAACACCGGGGAGCTGTTTTTT
NA	once	TRBV7-2	TRBJ2-1	CASSLRQGGSYNEQFF	TGTGCCAGCAGCCTCAGACAGGGAGGCTCCTACAATGAGCAGTTCTTC
TRBD1	NA	TRBV10-2	TRBJ2-3	CASSEWGTGTDTQYF	TGCGCCAGCAGTGAGTGGGGGACAGGCACAGATACGCAGTATTTT
TRBD1	NA	TRBV12-5	TRBJ1-4	CASGLSRPLSGQGQEKLFF	TGTGCTAGTGGTTTGTCCCGACCTCTTAGCGGACAGGGGCAGGAAAAACTGTTTTTT
NA	NA	TRBV4-3	TRBJ1-6	CASSQELAGYNSPLHF	TGCGCCAGCAGCCAAGAGCTGGCGGGGTATAATTCACCCCTCCACTTT
NA	NA	TRBV27	TRBJ2-3	CASSFWRPVALTDTQYF	TGTGCCAGCAGTTTTTGGAGGCCGGTAGCATTAACAGATACGCAGTATTTT
NA	NA	TRBV30	TRBJ1-2	CAWSVSGAYGYTF	TGTGCCTGGAGTGTATCAGGGGCGTATGGCTACACCTTC
NA	NA	TRBV5-5	TRBJ2-2	CASMWLGEGATGELFF	TGTGCCAGTATGTGGTTAGGGGAAGGGGCGACTGGGGAGCTGTTTTTT
TRBD2	NA	TRBV4-3	TRBJ2-7	CASSLERETRGEQYF	TGCGCCAGCAGCCTCGAGCGGGAGACGAGGGGGGAGCAGTACTTC
NA	once	TRBV7-9	TRBJ2-7	CASSPLGQGGYEQYF	TGTGCCAGCAGCCCCCTCGGGCAGGGCGGCTACGAGCAGTACTTC
TRBD2	NA	TRBV27	TRBJ2-7	CASSLASGPAYEQYF	TGTGCCAGCAGTTTAGCTAGCGGCCCCGCCTACGAGCAGTACTTC
TRBD1	NA	TRBV11-2	TRBJ2-7	CASSLGRGPFEQYF	TGTGCCAGCAGCTTAGGAAGGGGGCCCTTCGAGCAGTACTTC
TRBD1	NA	TRBV28	TRBJ1-2	CASSSAGQGNDGYTF	TGTGCCAGCAGTTCGGCCGGACAGGGGAATGATGGCTACACCTTC
NA	NA	TRBV5-1	TRBJ1-2	CASSLGTGGYGYTF	TGCGCCAGCAGCTTGGGGACCGGGGGCTATGGCTACACCTTC
TRBD2	NA	TRBV4-2	TRBJ2-3	CASSQGLAGGSTDTQYF	TGTGCCAGCAGCCAAGGACTAGCGGGGGGAAGCACAGATACGCAGTATTTT
NA	NA	TRBV29-1	TRBJ1-3	CSVDDQGGGNTIYF	TGCAGCGTTGACGATCAAGGAGGGGGAAACACCATATATTTT
NA	NA	TRBV6-5	TRBJ1-2	CASSHETGLGYTF	TGTGCCAGCAGTCACGAGACAGGCCTTGGCTACACCTTC
TRBD1	few	TRBV5-1	TRBJ1-5	CASSLRQGADQPQHF	TGCGCCAGCAGCTTGAGGCAGGGGGCGGACCAGCCCCAGCATTTT
NA	NA	TRBV4-3	TRBJ2-5	CASSQELRKETQYF	TGCGCCAGCAGCCAAGAGCTCAGGAAAGAGACCCAGTACTTC